The sequence of this TCR beta chain was determined in a study of control samples from healthy donors and cancer patients. This clone was seen ten or more times. Germline V gene sequence: CDR1 SEHNR, CDR2 FQNEAQ (reference sequence). CDR3 length: 13 residues. Deletions cut 1 base from V and 8 bases from J, with 11 bases between. This table comes from immunoSEQ multiplex PCR, and its TCRdb copy is limited to in-frame clones, with some not included. In the table there are some 150,000 clones, about 90% of which are singletons. This chain joins TRBV7-9 and TRBJ1-1; D might be TRBD1 (6 bases). The TCR was taken from a man between 18 and 35 years old in good health. Specimen: blood. The CDR3 sequence: CASSLGTGSEAFF. CDR3 sequence (DNA): TGTGCCAGCAGCTTAGGAACAGGGTCGGAAGCTTTCTTT.